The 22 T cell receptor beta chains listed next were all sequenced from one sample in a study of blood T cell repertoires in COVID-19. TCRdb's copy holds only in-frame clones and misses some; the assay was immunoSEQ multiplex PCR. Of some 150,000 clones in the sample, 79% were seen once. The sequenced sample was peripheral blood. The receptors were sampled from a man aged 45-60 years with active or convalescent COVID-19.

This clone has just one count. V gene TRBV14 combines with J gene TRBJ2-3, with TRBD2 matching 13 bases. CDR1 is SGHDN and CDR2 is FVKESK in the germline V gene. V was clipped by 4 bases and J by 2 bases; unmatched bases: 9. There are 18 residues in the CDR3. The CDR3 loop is CASSLGLAGAQFTDTQYF. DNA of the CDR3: TGTGCCAGCAGCCTCGGACTAGCGGGAGCACAGTTCACAGATACGCAGTATTTT.

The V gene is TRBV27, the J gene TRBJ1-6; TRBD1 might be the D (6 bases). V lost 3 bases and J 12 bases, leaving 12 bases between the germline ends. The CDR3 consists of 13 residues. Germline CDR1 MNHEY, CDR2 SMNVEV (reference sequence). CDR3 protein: CASSFQTGRPLHF. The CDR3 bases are TGTGCCAGCAGTTTTCAGACAGGACGACCCCTCCACTTT.

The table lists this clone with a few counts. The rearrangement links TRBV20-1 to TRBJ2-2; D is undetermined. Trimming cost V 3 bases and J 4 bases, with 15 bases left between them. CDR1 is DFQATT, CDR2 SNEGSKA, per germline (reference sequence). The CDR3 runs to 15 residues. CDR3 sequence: CSASQASRGTGELFF. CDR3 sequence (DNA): TGCAGTGCTAGTCAAGCGAGCAGAGGCACCGGGGAGCTGTTTTTT.

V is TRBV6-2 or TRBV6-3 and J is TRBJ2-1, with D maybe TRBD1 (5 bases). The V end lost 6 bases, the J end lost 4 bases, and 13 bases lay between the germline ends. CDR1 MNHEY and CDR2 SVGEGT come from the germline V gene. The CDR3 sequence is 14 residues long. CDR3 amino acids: CASSPTTVYNEQFF. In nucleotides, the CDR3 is TGTGCCAGCAGCCCCACGACAGTTTACAATGAGCAGTTCTTC.

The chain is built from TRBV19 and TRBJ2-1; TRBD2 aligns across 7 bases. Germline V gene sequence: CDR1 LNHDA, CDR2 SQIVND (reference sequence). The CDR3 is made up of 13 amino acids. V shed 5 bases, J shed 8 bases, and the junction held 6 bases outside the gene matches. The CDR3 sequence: CASSSWTSHEQFF. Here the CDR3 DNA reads TGTGCCAGTAGTTCTTGGACTAGTCATGAGCAGTTCTTC.

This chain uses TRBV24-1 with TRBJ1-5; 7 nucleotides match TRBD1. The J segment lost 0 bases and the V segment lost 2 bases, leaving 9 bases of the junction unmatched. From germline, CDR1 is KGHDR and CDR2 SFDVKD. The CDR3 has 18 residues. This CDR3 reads CATSDWGTARGSNQPQHF. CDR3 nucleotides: TGTGCCACCAGTGATTGGGGGACAGCCAGGGGTAGCAATCAGCCCCAGCATTTT.

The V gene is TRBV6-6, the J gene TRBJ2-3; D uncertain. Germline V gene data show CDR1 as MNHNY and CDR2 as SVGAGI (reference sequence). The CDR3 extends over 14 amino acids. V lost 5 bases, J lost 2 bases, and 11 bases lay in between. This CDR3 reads CASSPGPSTDTQYF. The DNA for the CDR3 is TGTGCCAGCAGTCCAGGCCCCTCCACAGATACGCAGTATTTT.

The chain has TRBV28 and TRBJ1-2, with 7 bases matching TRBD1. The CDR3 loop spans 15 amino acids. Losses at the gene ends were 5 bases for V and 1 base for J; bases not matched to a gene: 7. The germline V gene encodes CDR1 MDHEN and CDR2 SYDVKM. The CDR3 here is CASSLGTVINYGYTF. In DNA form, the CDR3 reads TGTGCCAGCAGTCTGGGGACAGTTATTAACTATGGCTACACCTTC.

CDR3 protein: CASRGDNEQFF. CDR3 DNA: TGTGCCAGCAGGGGCGACAATGAGCAGTTCTTC. The chain has TRBV6-6 and TRBJ2-1; D call uncertain. This CDR3 contains 11 residues. CDR1 is MNHNY and CDR2 is SVGAGI in the germline V gene (reference sequence). The V and J ends lost 6 bases and 5 bases respectively, with 5 bases between them.

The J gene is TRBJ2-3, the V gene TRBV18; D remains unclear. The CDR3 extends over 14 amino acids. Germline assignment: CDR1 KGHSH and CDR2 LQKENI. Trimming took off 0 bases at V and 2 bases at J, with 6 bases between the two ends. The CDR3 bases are TGTGCCAGCTCACCACCCCCTTCCACAGATACGCAGTATTTT. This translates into CASSPPPSTDTQYF.

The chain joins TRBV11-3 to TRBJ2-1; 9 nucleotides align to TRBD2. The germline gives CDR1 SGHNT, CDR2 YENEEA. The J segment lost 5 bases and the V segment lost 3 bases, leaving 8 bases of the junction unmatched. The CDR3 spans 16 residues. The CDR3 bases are TGTGCCAGCAGCTTGACTAGCGGCCTTGGGAACAATGAGCAGTTCTTC. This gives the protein CASSLTSGLGNNEQFF.

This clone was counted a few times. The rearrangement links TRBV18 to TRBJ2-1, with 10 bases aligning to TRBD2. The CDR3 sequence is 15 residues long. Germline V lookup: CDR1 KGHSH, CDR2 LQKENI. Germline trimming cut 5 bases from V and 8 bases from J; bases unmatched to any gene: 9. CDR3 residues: CASSSLAGVGHEQFF. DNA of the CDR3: TGTGCCAGCTCATCTCTAGCGGGAGTAGGACATGAGCAGTTCTTC.

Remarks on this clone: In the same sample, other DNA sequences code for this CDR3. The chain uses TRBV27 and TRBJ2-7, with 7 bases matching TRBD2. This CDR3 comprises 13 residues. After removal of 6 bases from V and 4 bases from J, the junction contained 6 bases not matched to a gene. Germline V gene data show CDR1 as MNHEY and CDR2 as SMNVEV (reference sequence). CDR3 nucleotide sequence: TGTGCCAGCAGCCCAACTAGCGAGTACGAGCAGTACTTC. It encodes CASSPTSEYEQYF.

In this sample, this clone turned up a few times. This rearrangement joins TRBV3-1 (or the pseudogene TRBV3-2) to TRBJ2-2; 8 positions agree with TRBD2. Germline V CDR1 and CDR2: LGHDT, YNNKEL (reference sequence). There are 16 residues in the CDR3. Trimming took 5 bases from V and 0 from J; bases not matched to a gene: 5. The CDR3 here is CASSYYSGTNTGELFF. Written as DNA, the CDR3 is TGTGCCAGCAGCTACTATAGCGGGACGAACACCGGGGAGCTGTTTTTT.

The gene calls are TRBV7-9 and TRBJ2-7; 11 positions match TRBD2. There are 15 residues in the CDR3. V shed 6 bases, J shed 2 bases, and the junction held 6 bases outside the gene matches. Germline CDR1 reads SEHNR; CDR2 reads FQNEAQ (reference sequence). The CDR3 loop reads CASRISGRDPYEQYF. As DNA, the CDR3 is TGTGCCAGCAGGATTAGCGGGAGGGACCCCTACGAGCAGTACTTC.

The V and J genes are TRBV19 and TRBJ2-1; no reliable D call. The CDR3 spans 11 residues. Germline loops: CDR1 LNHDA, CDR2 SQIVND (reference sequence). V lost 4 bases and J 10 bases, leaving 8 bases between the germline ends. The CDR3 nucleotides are TGTGCCAGTAGTAGCAGAGGAGAGCAGTTCTTC. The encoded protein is CASSSRGEQFF.

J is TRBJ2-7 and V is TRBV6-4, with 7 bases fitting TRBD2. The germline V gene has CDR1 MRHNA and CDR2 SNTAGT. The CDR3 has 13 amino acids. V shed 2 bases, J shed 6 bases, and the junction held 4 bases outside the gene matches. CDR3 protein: CASSDLTSCEQYF. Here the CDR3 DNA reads TGTGCCAGCAGTGACCTGACTAGCTGCGAGCAGTACTTC.

The CDR3: CAIARGRGNNEQFF. The CDR3 DNA reads TGTGCCATCGCGCGGGGGAGAGGTAACAATGAGCAGTTCTTC. This sequence joins TRBV19 and TRBJ2-1; 7 bases are a match to TRBD2. The CDR3 has 14 amino acids. J gave up 5 bases and V 10 bases, and 11 bases lay outside the gene matches. Germline values: CDR1 LNHDA, CDR2 SQIVND (reference sequence).

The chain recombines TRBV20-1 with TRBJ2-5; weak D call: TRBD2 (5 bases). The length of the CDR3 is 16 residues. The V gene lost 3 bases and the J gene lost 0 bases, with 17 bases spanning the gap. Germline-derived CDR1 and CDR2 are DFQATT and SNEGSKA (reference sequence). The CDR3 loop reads CSASGAQAEYQETQYF. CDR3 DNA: TGCAGTGCTAGTGGCGCCCAAGCGGAGTACCAAGAGACCCAGTACTTC.

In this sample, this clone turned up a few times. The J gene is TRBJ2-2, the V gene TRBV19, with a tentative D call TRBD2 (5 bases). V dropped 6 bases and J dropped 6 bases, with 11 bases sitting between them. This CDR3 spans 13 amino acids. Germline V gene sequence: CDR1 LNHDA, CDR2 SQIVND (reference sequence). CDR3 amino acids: CASSPGSPGELFF. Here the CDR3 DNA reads TGTGCCAGTAGCCCTGGGAGTCCCGGGGAGCTGTTTTTT.

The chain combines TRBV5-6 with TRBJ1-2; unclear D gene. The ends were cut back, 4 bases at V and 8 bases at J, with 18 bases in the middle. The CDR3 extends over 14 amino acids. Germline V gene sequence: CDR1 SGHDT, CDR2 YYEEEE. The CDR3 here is CASSPVTASGGYTF. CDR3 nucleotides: TGTGCCAGCAGCCCGGTAACGGCCTCGGGAGGCTACACCTTC. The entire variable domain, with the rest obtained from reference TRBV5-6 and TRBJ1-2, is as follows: DAGVTQSPTHLIKTRGQQVTLRCSPKSGHDTVSWYQQALGQGPQFIFQYYEEEERQRGNFPDRFSGHQFPNYSSELNVNALLLGDSALYLCASSPVTASGGYTFGSGTRLTVV.

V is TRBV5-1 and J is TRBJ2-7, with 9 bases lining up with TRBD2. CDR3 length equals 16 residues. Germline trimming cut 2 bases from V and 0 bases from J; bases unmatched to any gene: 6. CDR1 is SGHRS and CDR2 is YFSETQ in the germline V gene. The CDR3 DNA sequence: TGCGCCAGCAGCTTTAATAGCGGGAGTCCCTCCTACGAGCAGTACTTC. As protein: CASSFNSGSPSYEQYF.